This T cell receptor (beta chain) was profiled in a study of T-cell reconstitution after alpha-beta-depleted transplantation in children. TCRbeta library preparation incorporated unique molecular identifiers. TCRdb used MiXCR to reprocess the PCR reads, holding one entry per CDR3 protein. The data contain about 600,000 distinct CDR3 sequences, over 9.5% of them singletons. The receptor was isolated from a human donor who donated a stem cell graft to a child with acute myeloid leukemia. Here the sequenced sample was PBMCs from the stem cell graft donor, taken from the stem cell graft.

This CDR3 reads CSVEGRFTDTQYF. The CDR3 DNA reads as TGCAGCGTTGAAGGCAGGTTCACAGATACGCAGTATTTT. The J gene is TRBJ2-3, the V gene TRBV29-1, with no clear D. The germline V and J ends were trimmed by 1 base and 2 bases, with 7 bases remaining between them. Germline-derived CDR1 and CDR2 are SQVTM and ANQGSEA. This CDR3 comprises 13 residues.